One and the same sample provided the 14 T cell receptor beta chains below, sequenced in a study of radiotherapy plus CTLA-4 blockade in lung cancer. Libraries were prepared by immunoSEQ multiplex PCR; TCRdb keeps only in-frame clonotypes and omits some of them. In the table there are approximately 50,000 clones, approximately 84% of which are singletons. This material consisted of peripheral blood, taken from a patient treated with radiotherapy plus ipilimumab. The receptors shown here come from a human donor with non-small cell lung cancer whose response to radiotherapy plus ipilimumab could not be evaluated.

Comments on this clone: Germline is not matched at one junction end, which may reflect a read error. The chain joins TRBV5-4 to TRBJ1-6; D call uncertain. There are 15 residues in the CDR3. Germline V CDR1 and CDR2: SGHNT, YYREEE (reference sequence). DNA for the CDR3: TGCGCCAGCAGCTTGGACGGGGAAACTAATTCACCCCTCCACTTT. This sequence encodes CASSLDGETNSPLHF.

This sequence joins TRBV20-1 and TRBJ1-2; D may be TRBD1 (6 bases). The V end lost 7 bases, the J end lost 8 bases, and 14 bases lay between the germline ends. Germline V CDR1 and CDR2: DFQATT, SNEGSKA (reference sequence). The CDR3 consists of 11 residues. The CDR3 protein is CSGGGARGYTF. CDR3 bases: TGCAGTGGCGGGGGGGCTCGGGGCTACACCTTC.

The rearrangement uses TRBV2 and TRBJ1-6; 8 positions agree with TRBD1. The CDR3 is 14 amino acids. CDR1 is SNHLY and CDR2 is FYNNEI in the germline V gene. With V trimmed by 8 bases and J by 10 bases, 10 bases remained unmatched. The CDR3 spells CASAEDRGGSPLHF. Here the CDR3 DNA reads TGTGCCAGCGCAGAAGACAGGGGCGGATCACCCCTCCACTTT.

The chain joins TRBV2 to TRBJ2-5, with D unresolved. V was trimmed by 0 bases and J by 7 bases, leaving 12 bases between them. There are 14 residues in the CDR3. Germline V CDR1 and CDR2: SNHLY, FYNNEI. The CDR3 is CASSEAMGSGTQYF. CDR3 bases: TGTGCCAGCAGTGAAGCGATGGGTTCGGGGACCCAGTACTTC.

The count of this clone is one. The CDR3 here is CASSQRHRGPYEQYF. The CDR3 nucleotides are TGCGCCAGCAGCCAACGACACAGGGGACCCTACGAGCAGTACTTC. The chain has TRBV4-3 and TRBJ2-7, with 7 bases that match TRBD1. V lost 2 bases, J lost 2 bases, and 6 bases stayed unmatched. CDR1 is LGHNA, CDR2 YSLEER, per germline. This CDR3 comprises 15 residues.

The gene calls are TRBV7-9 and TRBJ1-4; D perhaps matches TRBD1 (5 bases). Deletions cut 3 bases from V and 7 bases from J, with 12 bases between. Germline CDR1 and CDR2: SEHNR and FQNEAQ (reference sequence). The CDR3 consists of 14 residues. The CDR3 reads CASSFPQGIEKLFF. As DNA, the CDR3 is TGTGCCAGCAGCTTTCCGCAGGGCATTGAAAAACTGTTTTTT.

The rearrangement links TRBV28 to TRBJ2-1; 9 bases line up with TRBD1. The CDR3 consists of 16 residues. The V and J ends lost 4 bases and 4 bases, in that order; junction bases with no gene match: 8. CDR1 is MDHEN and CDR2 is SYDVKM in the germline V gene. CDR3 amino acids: CASSSLGQGMYNEQFF. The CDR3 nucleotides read TGTGCCAGCAGTTCTCTTGGACAGGGGATGTACAATGAGCAGTTCTTC.

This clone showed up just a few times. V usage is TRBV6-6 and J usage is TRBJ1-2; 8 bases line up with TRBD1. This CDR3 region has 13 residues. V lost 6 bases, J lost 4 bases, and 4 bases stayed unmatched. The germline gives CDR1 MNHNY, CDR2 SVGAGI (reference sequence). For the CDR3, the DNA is TGTGCCAGCAGGCATGACAGGGGCTATGGCTACACCTTC. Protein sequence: CASRHDRGYGYTF.

CDR3 nucleotides: TGTGCCAGCAGTTACCGCGGTTTTGGTTACGAGCAGTACTTC. The encoded protein is CASSYRGFGYEQYF. This chain links TRBV6-5 with TRBJ2-5; D unclear. The J call is doubtful: the DNA matches TRBJ2-7 better. The germline V gene has CDR1 MNHEY and CDR2 SVGAGI. CDR3 length equals 14 residues.

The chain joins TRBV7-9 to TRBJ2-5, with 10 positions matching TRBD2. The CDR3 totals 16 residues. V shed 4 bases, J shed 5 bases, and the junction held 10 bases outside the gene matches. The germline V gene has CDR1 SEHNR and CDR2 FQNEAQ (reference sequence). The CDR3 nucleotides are TGTGCCAGCAGCTCCGCTGGGAGCGGGGGGGATGAGACCCAGTACTTC. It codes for CASSSAGSGGDETQYF.

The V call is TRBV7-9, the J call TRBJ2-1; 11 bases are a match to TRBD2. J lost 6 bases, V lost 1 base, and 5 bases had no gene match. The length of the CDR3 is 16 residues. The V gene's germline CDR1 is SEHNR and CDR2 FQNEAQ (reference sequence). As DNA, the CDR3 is TGTGCCAGCAGCTTAGGACCTAGCGGGGGGTTCAATGAGCAGTTCTTC. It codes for CASSLGPSGGFNEQFF. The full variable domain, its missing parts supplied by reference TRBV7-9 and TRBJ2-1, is DTGVSQNPRHKITKRGQNVTFRCDPISEHNRLYWYRQTLGQGPEFLTYFQNEAQLEKSRLLSDRFSAERPKGSFSTLEIQRTEQGDSAMYLCASSLGPSGGFNEQFFGPGTRLTVL.

Written as DNA, the CDR3 is TGTGCCAGCAGTTTATCCGGCCTGGTGGGCAACACTGAAGCTTTCTTT. Translated, it gives CASSLSGLVGNTEAFF. J is TRBJ1-1 and V is TRBV27; D not resolved. Germline values: CDR1 MNHEY, CDR2 SMNVEV (reference sequence). The CDR3 length is 16 residues. V was clipped by 0 bases and J by 2 bases, with 13 bases between them.

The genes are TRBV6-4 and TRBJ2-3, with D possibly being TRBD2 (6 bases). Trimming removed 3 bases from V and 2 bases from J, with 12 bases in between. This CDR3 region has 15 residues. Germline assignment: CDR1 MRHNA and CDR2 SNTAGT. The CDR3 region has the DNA TGTGCCAGCAGTGAAGGTAGCGGCCACACAGATACGCAGTATTTT. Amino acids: CASSEGSGHTDTQYF.

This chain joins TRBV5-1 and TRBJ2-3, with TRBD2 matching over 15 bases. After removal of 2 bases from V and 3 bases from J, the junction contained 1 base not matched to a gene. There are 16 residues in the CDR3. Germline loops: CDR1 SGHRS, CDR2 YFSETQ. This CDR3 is CASSLGLAGGTDTQYF. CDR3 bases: TGCGCCAGCAGCTTAGGACTAGCGGGGGGGACAGATACGCAGTATTTT.